Following are 12 T cell receptor beta chains from one sample sequenced in a study of cytomegalovirus exposure and HLA in healthy donors. The PCR employed 60 Vbeta primers together with 13 Jbeta primers. Data came from immunoSEQ multiplex PCR; TCRdb stores just in-frame clones and leaves some out. The specimen's table records about 120,000 clones. Material: PBMCs. The receptor source for this set is a young man in good health and CMV-seronegative.

V is TRBV28 and J is TRBJ1-5, with 7 bases fitting TRBD1. V shed 6 bases and J 1 base; nucleotides not matched to a gene: 9. The length of the CDR3 is 16 residues. The V gene's germline CDR1 is MDHEN and CDR2 SYDVKM. The CDR3 DNA reads TGTGCCAGCAGGCTGGACAGGTGGGAAAGCAATCAGCCCCAGCATTTT. As protein: CASRLDRWESNQPQHF.

The J gene is TRBJ1-2, the V gene TRBV5-4, with 8 bases lining up with TRBD1. This CDR3 region has 15 residues. Germline V gives CDR1 SGHNT, CDR2 YYREEE (reference sequence). Trimming cost V 4 bases and J 7 bases; bases outside gene matches: 12. The CDR3 DNA reads as TGTGCCAGCAGCCCCACCTTTCAGGGGGCTGCTGGCTACACCTTC. Protein sequence: CASSPTFQGAAGYTF. Supplemented by reference TRBV5-4 and TRBJ1-2, the full variable domain reads ETGVTQSPTHLIKTRGQQVTLRCSSQSGHNTVSWYQQALGQGPQFIFQYYREEENGRGNFPPRFSGLQFPNYSSELNVNALELDDSALYLCASSPTFQGAAGYTFGSGTRLTVV.

The genes are TRBV27 and TRBJ2-1; 11 nucleotides match TRBD2. CDR1 is MNHEY and CDR2 is SMNVEV in the germline V gene (reference sequence). J was trimmed by 0 bases and V by 6 bases; bases with no gene match: 19. The CDR3 is 21 residues long. Here the CDR3 reads CASSSFNSPGLAASSYNEQFF. The CDR3 DNA is TGTGCCAGCAGCTCTTTTAATTCTCCGGGACTAGCGGCGAGCTCCTACAATGAGCAGTTCTTC.

The chain carries TRBV7-9 and TRBJ2-1; no firm D call. The germline CDR1 and CDR2 sequences are SEHNR and FQNEAQ (reference sequence). V gave up 5 bases and J gave up 8 bases, with 19 bases separating them. CDR3 length: 15 residues. The CDR3 here is CASSQIGTRFDEQFF. Here the CDR3 DNA reads TGTGCCAGCAGCCAAATCGGTACCAGGTTCGATGAGCAGTTCTTC.

The chain is built from TRBV5-1 and TRBJ2-5, with 7 positions matching TRBD2. The DNA end favors TRBJ2-7, so the J call may be wrong. Germline CDR1 SGHRS, CDR2 YFSETQ. This CDR3 comprises 16 residues. The CDR3 region is CASSLARSGAPDEQYF. The CDR3 DNA sequence: TGCGCCAGCAGCTTGGCCCGCAGCGGGGCTCCGGACGAGCAGTACTTC.

This chain joins TRBV7-2 and TRBJ2-7; possible D gene TRBD2, 6 bases. The germline V gene has CDR1 SGHTA and CDR2 FQGNSA. This CDR3 region has 15 residues. V gave up 2 bases and J gave up 3 bases, with 14 bases separating them. Here the CDR3 reads CASSLSGSAFYEQYF. The CDR3, as DNA: TGTGCCAGCAGCTTATCCGGGAGCGCATTCTACGAGCAGTACTTC.

The V and J genes are TRBV7-9 and TRBJ2-7; tentative D call: TRBD2 (5 bases). CDR1 and CDR2 from the germline V gene are SEHNR and FQNEAQ (reference sequence). This CDR3 region has 15 residues. V was cut by 4 bases and J by 2 bases, with 15 bases left in between. The CDR3 region is CASSSSRSGAYEQYF. CDR3 bases: TGTGCCAGCAGCTCAAGCAGGAGCGGCGCCTACGAGCAGTACTTC.

The chain combines TRBV9 with TRBJ1-2, with D possibly TRBD1 on 6 matching bases. V was shortened by 0 bases and J by 2 bases, with 17 bases between the two germline ends. The CDR3 runs 17 residues. Germline loops: CDR1 SGDLS, CDR2 YYNGEE. Here the CDR3 DNA reads TGTGCCAGCAGCGTAGGGCTAGAGGGGGTTGGCAACTATGGCTACACCTTC. This translates into CASSVGLEGVGNYGYTF.

The chain links TRBV11-2 to TRBJ2-3; the match to TRBD2 covers 9 bases. The CDR3 runs 15 residues. The V and J ends lost 3 bases and 3 bases, in that order; junction bases with no gene match: 4. Germline CDR1 SGHAT, CDR2 FQNNGV. CDR3 region: CASSFTAGGTDTQYF. The DNA of the CDR3 is TGTGCCAGCAGCTTTACCGCGGGAGGGACAGATACGCAGTATTTT.

This chain links TRBV6-1 with TRBJ2-2, with 7 bases matching TRBD1. Germline CDR1 MNHNS, CDR2 SASEGT. The CDR3 is 14 residues long. The V gene end was trimmed by 11 bases and the J gene end by 2 bases; junction bases not matched to a gene: 8. The CDR3: CAAVGQVNTGELFF. CDR3 in DNA: TGTGCCGCGGTAGGACAGGTCAACACCGGGGAGCTGTTTTTT.

The chain joins TRBV27 to TRBJ2-1; 12 bases map to TRBD2. J lost 4 bases, V lost 5 bases, and 9 bases had no gene match. Germline CDR1 reads MNHEY; CDR2 reads SMNVEV (reference sequence). This CDR3 contains 17 residues. CDR3 amino acids: CASSPRELAGGYNEQFF. The CDR3 DNA reads TGTGCCAGCAGTCCGAGAGAACTAGCGGGGGGATACAATGAGCAGTTCTTC.

The V and J genes are TRBV7-6 and TRBJ2-7; 7 bases map to TRBD1. Germline CDR1 SGHVS, CDR2 FNYEAQ. Trimming removed 4 bases from V and 7 bases from J; junction bases left unmatched: 10. The CDR3 length is 14 residues. The CDR3: CASSSMTGSGEQYF. The DNA for the CDR3 is TGTGCCAGCAGCTCAATGACAGGGTCCGGGGAGCAGTACTTC.